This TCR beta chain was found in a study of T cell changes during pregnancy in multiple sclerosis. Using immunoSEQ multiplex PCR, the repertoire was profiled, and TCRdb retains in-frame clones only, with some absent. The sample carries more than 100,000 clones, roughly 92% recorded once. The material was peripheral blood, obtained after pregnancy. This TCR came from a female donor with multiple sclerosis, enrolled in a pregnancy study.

CDR3 protein: CASSLSTGRMGGYEQYF. The DNA of the CDR3 is TGCGCCAGCAGCTTGTCCACAGGTAGAATGGGCGGTTACGAGCAGTACTTC. The genes are TRBV5-1 and TRBJ2-7, with TRBD1 as a possible D gene (5 bases). This CDR3 comprises 17 residues. The V and J ends lost 1 base and 4 bases respectively, with 21 bases between them. The germline CDR1 and CDR2 sequences are SGHRS and YFSETQ.